The source of this T cell receptor beta chain is a study of breast tumors, draining lymph nodes, adjacent tissues (dated by TCRdb to the mid-2010s). Study-level background: Breast cancer patients provided tumor, adjacent nontumor tissue and axillary lymph nodes, and the study compared the TCR beta repertoires across these three sources. The study aimed to assess the relationships and possible T-cell exchange between tumor, surrounding tissue and draining lymph node repertoires in human breast cancer.

TCRdb names Illumina HiSeq 2000 as the instrument used. TCR beta chain libraries were generated by multiplex PCR amplification. The amplified TCR beta chain products were analyzed by high-throughput sequencing. TCRdb's own reprocessing of the public reads used fastp at Q25 and MiXCR and kept productive beta chains. Here each entry gathers all rows of one CDR3 protein and keeps the most common genes and DNA. The sample table lists under 75,000 distinct CDR3 sequences, 57% of them with a count of one. The ten largest clonotypes hold less than 20% of the sample. This clonotype was seen at least ten times. The specificity of this receptor is unknown. No much larger clone exists at a distance of one base, and base qualities are not known. CDR1 is given as LGHNA and CDR2 as YNFKEQ, both from the germline V gene. V is reduced by 1 base and J by 7 bases, leaving a spacing of 14 bases between them. From the cysteine through the phenylalanine, the CDR3 covers 15 amino acids. Just the 45-base CDR3 DNA is kept, in frame starting at base 1.

Study-level results and caveats: Tumor and nontumor tissue repertoires were found to be significantly more similar in luminal-like than in basal-like breast cancer. Rather than being directly demonstrated, the conclusion that tumor T cells originate in lymph nodes was presented as consistent with a hypothesis. A scenario in which most tumor T cells derive from the lymph node and then expand within tumor tissue was judged to be consistent with the data. T-cell repertoire diversity in tumors was found to be lower than in lymph nodes but higher than in nontumor tissue, and preferential V and J gene usage was observed.

The rearrangement joined TRBV4-2 to TRBJ2-1, with TRBD2 tentatively as D gene (5 bases match). The sequence derives from a female donor with breast cancer. Some clones in this sample may be carry-over from other donors' samples. Source material: breast tumor tissue. Read as DNA, the sequence is TGTGCCAGCAGCCAAGGTTGGTCTAGCAAGAATGAGCAGTTCTTC. Its translation is CASSQGWSSKNEQFF.